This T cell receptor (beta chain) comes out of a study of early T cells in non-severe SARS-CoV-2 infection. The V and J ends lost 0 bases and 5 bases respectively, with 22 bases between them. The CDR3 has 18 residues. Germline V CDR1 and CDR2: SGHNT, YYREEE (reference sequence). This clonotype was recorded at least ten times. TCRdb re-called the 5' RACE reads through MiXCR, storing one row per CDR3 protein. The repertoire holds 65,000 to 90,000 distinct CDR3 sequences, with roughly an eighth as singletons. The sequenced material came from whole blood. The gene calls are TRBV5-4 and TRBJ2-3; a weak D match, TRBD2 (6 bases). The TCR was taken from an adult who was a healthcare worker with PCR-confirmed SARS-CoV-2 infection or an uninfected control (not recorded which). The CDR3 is CASSLAGSGAAVGDTQYF. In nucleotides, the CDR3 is TGTGCCAGCAGCTTGGCCGGATCGGGAGCGGCCGTGGGAGATACGCAGTATTTT.